This TCR beta chain comes out of a study of cytomegalovirus exposure and HLA in healthy donors. In the study overall: Roughly 80 million unique TCRs from HLA-typed donors made up an early data release.

This CDR3 contains 15 residues. Trimming stripped 7 bases from V and 5 bases from J, with 18 bases between. The germline V gene has CDR1 SNHLY and CDR2 FYNNEI. This PCR relied on a set of 60 Vbeta primers and 13 Jbeta primers. TCRdb keeps only in-frame clones here, not all; method: immunoSEQ multiplex PCR. The data hold 130,000 or so clones, with approximately 87% observed a single time. The chain uses TRBV2 and TRBJ1-5, with a possible D match to TRBD1 (5 bases). This receptor was obtained from a man in his forties in good health and CMV-seronegative. The sample taken for sequencing was PBMCs. CDR3 DNA: TGTGCCAGCACCACGACAGCCGCAGGCCATCAGCCCCAGCATTTT. Encoded protein: CASTTTAAGHQPQHF.